These 12 T cell receptor beta chains were all obtained from the same sample, sequenced in a study of shared clonotypes between healthy human individuals (dated by TCRdb to between 2020 and 2021). Library prep was done by the immunoSEQ multiplex PCR assay. TCRdb holds this immuneACCESS table with in-frame rearrangements only. Some clones are missing; in checked studies, unresolved V genes explain under half, and the rest has no known cause. This sample has about 1 million clones in its table, and 65% to 80% of those were observed once. Clones ranked in the top ten supply less than 1.5% of the sample. Sequencing used memory CD4+ T cells sorted from blood. The cell subset or site tag for this specimen amounts to: CD45RA-negative fraction. The origin of the receptors is a man younger than 35 in good health.

The genes are TRBV6-1 and TRBJ1-6, with 7 bases fitting TRBD1. This CDR3 is 15 amino acids long. CDR1 and CDR2 from the germline V gene are MNHNS and SASEGT. V was clipped by 7 bases and J by 5 bases; unmatched bases: 8. DNA for the CDR3: TGTGCCAGCATCGCCTACGGGACAGATAATTCACCCCTCCACTTT. Translation: CASIAYGTDNSPLHF.

Concerning this clone: In the same sample, other DNA sequences code for this CDR3. This chain connects TRBV28 to TRBJ2-2, with D hard to call. CDR3 size: 15 residues. Germline CDR1 MDHEN, CDR2 SYDVKM. V lost 5 bases to trimming and J lost 0 bases, with 10 bases between them. The CDR3 loop is CASSPPLANTGELFF. Written as DNA, the CDR3 is TGTGCCAGCAGTCCCCCTCTAGCGAACACCGGGGAGCTGTTTTTT.

This clone was observed once. The chain carries TRBV27 and TRBJ1-5; a weak D match, TRBD1 (5 bases). Germline assignment: CDR1 MNHEY and CDR2 SMNVEV (reference sequence). The CDR3 consists of 18 residues. With 6 bases removed from V and 0 bases from J, the gap between germline ends came to 21 bases. The CDR3 nucleotides are TGTGCCAGCAGCAGGGCAGGGATGGGGCCTTATAGCAATCAGCCCCAGCATTTT. It translates to CASSRAGMGPYSNQPQHF.

The chain couples TRBV5-5 to TRBJ2-3; D assignment may be TRBD1 or TRBD2 (6 bases each). Germline CDR1 reads SGHKS; CDR2 reads YYEKEE (reference sequence). Trimming took off 4 bases at V and 0 bases at J, with 15 bases between the two ends. The CDR3 is 16 residues long. CDR3 sequence: CASSLPTGRSTDTQYF. CDR3 bases: TGTGCCAGCAGCCTGCCAACAGGGAGGAGCACAGATACGCAGTATTTT.

This chain joins TRBV28 and TRBJ2-1; 7 nucleotides agree with TRBD2. This CDR3 comprises 15 residues. Germline CDR1 reads MDHEN; CDR2 reads SYDVKM. With 6 bases clipped from V and 7 bases from J, the junction kept 12 bases outside the gene matches. CDR3 nucleotides: TGTGCCAGCAGCCAGCGGGACCGGGATTTGAATGAGCAGTTCTTC. Protein product: CASSQRDRDLNEQFF.

This clone was detected once. The CDR3 DNA sequence: TGTGCCAGCAGCTTGGAGGGGAAGGACTATGGCTACACCTTC. Its translation is CASSLEGKDYGYTF. This chain links TRBV5-5 with TRBJ1-2, with D possibly TRBD1 on 5 matching bases. The CDR3 has 14 amino acids. Germline CDR1 SGHKS, CDR2 YYEKEE (reference sequence). V lost 0 bases and J 3 bases, leaving 9 bases between the germline ends. Full variable domain (remainder filled in from reference TRBV5-5 and TRBJ1-2): DAGVTQSPTHLIKTRGQQVTLRCSPISGHKSVSWYQQVLGQGPQFIFQYYEKEERGRGNFPDRFSARQFPNYSSELNVNALLLGDSALYLCASSLEGKDYGYTFGSGTRLTVV.

J is TRBJ2-4 and V is TRBV4-1; no clear D gene. Trimming removed 3 bases from V and 6 bases from J, with 3 bases in between. Germline V lookup: CDR1 MGHRA, CDR2 YSYEKL. The length of the CDR3 is 11 residues. The CDR3 DNA reads TGCGCCAGCAGCCAGAGAAACATTCAGTACTTC. This encodes CASSQRNIQYF.

The chain couples TRBV2 to TRBJ2-5; 8 bases are shared with TRBD2. Germline V gene data show CDR1 as SNHLY and CDR2 as FYNNEI. This CDR3 spans 18 amino acids. The V and J ends lost 3 bases and 0 bases, in that order; junction bases with no gene match: 12. In DNA, the CDR3 is TGTGCCAGCAGTGAGGCAGGCCTAGCGGGCGTTAACCAAGAGACCCAGTACTTC. This codes for CASSEAGLAGVNQETQYF.

The CDR3 nucleotides read TGCGCCAGCAGCCCTGATATCGGACAGTTTTCACCCCTCCACTTT. Its translation is CASSPDIGQFSPLHF. The chain joins TRBV4-1 to TRBJ1-6, with D maybe TRBD1 (6 bases). The CDR3 covers 15 residues. V dropped 4 bases and J dropped 9 bases, with 16 bases sitting between them. CDR1 and CDR2 (germline): MGHRA, YSYEKL.

The rearrangement uses TRBV5-4 and TRBJ2-1, with D maybe TRBD2 (6 bases). Germline assignment: CDR1 SGHNT and CDR2 YYREEE (reference sequence). V was pared by 0 bases and J by 5 bases, with 12 bases between. There are 15 residues in the CDR3. DNA of the CDR3: TGTGCCAGCAGCTTGGATGGGACTCGCCACAATGAGCAGTTCTTC. Translating gives CASSLDGTRHNEQFF. The whole variable domain, filled in from reference TRBV5-4 and TRBJ2-1, reads ETGVTQSPTHLIKTRGQQVTLRCSSQSGHNTVSWYQQALGQGPQFIFQYYREEENGRGNFPPRFSGLQFPNYSSELNVNALELDDSALYLCASSLDGTRHNEQFFGPGTRLTVL.

The genes are TRBV18 and TRBJ2-3, with 9 bases fitting TRBD2. The J segment lost 7 bases and the V segment lost 0 bases, leaving 11 bases of the junction unmatched. The CDR3 sequence is 17 residues long. Germline lookup yields CDR1 KGHSH and CDR2 LQKENI. The CDR3 reads CASSPPASGDSGYTQYF. CDR3 in DNA: TGTGCCAGCTCACCACCGGCTAGCGGGGATTCGGGGTATACGCAGTATTTT.

The CDR3 DNA sequence: TGTGCCAGCGCCCTATCAGGTCGCGAGCAGTACTTC. Its translation is CASALSGREQYF. The chain has TRBV27 and TRBJ2-7; D not resolved. The length of the CDR3 is 12 residues. Trimming removed 8 bases at V and 6 bases at J, with 14 bases between. The V gene's germline CDR1 is MNHEY and CDR2 SMNVEV (reference sequence).